What follows are 29 T cell receptor beta chains derived from one specimen sequenced in a study of T cell responses to AZD1222 COVID-19 vaccine. Repertoires were generated with immunoSEQ multiplex PCR, while TCRdb's copy carries only in-frame clones and drops some. The repertoire has 130,000 to 150,000 clones, approximately 88% of them found once; the top ten carry more than 2%. This material consisted of peripheral blood, taken on day 0 of AZD1222 vaccination. The receptors shown here come from an adult in good health.

The rearrangement uses TRBV7-2 and TRBJ1-2; the D gene is possibly TRBD1 (5 bases). CDR3 length: 14 amino acids. Deletions cut 5 bases from V and 3 bases from J, with 13 bases between. Germline CDR1 reads SGHTA; CDR2 reads FQGNSA. DNA for the CDR3: TGTGCCAGCAGCCGCGGACAAGGGGACTATGGCTACACCTTC. Its translation is CASSRGQGDYGYTF.

The rearrangement uses TRBV9 and TRBJ1-2, with D perhaps TRBD1 (6 bases). This CDR3 comprises 15 residues. Germline assignment: CDR1 SGDLS and CDR2 YYNGEE. Trimming cost V 0 bases and J 2 bases, with 11 bases left between them. The chain's CDR3 is CASSVEGGPNYGYTF. CDR3 in DNA: TGTGCCAGCAGCGTAGAGGGGGGCCCGAACTATGGCTACACCTTC. The variable domain in full, with the rest retrieved from reference TRBV9 and TRBJ1-2, is DSGVTQTPKHLITATGQRVTLRCSPRSGDLSVYWYQQSLDQGLQFLIQYYNGEERAKGNILERFSAQQFPDLHSELNLSSLELGDSALYFCASSVEGGPNYGYTFGSGTRLTVV.

The chain recombines TRBV11-3 with TRBJ2-1; no clear D gene. The CDR3 spans 13 residues. V was pared by 3 bases and J by 6 bases, with 9 bases between. Germline CDR1 reads SGHNT; CDR2 reads YENEEA. The DNA of the CDR3 is TGTGCCAGCAGCTTCCGGGCGAGCAATGAGCAGTTCTTC. Its translation: CASSFRASNEQFF.

The CDR3 loop is CASSPGLLQPTYEQYF. As DNA, the CDR3 is TGCGCCAGCAGCCCGGGCTTATTGCAGCCGACCTACGAGCAGTACTTC. The chain has TRBV5-1 and TRBJ2-7; D is undetermined. There are 16 residues in the CDR3. Germline assignment: CDR1 SGHRS and CDR2 YFSETQ. Trimming removed 4 bases at V and 2 bases at J, with 19 bases between. The full variable domain, completed using reference TRBV5-1 and TRBJ2-7, is KAGVTQTPRYLIKTRGQQVTLSCSPISGHRSVSWYQQTPGQGLQFLFEYFSETQRNKGNFPGRFSGRQFSNSRSEMNVSTLELGDSALYLCASSPGLLQPTYEQYFGPGTRLTVT.

Of note for this clone: The same CDR3 is also encoded by other DNA sequences in this sample. V gene TRBV15 combines with J gene TRBJ1-2; 9 nucleotides line up with TRBD1. The CDR3 contains 16 residues. V gave up 0 bases and J gave up 4 bases; unmatched junction bases: 6. From germline, CDR1 is LNHNV and CDR2 YYDKDF (reference sequence). The CDR3 nucleotides read TGTGCCACCAGCAGAGACCGCGGGACAGGGAGCTATGGCTACACCTTC. Translated, it gives CATSRDRGTGSYGYTF.

This sequence joins TRBV18 and TRBJ2-3; a weak D match, TRBD1 (6 bases). The CDR3 length is 16 residues. V shed 3 bases and J shed 0 bases, with 13 bases lying between them. Looked up from germline, CDR1 is KGHSH and CDR2 is LQKENI. CDR3 DNA sequence: TGTGCCAGCTCACCCCTCTCTAGGGGGAGCACAGATACGCAGTATTTT. Translating gives CASSPLSRGSTDTQYF.

The rearrangement uses TRBV11-3 and TRBJ1-1; the D gene is possibly TRBD1 (5 bases). This CDR3 is built from 11 residues. The germline gives CDR1 SGHNT, CDR2 YENEEA. V lost 8 bases and J 6 bases, leaving 10 bases between the germline ends. Written as DNA, the CDR3 is TGTGCCAGCGGGACCCCCTCTGAAGCTTTCTTT. Protein sequence: CASGTPSEAFF.

V gene TRBV9 combines with J gene TRBJ2-2; 9 bases align to TRBD2. The V gene end was trimmed by 0 bases and the J gene end by 1 base; junction bases not matched to a gene: 1. The CDR3 consists of 16 residues. The germline V gene encodes CDR1 SGDLS and CDR2 YYNGEE. The CDR3 region is CASSVVTSGNTGELFF. In nucleotides, the CDR3 is TGTGCCAGCAGCGTAGTGACTAGCGGGAACACCGGGGAGCTGTTTTTT.

This clone turned up a few times. The chain is built from TRBV6-5 and TRBJ2-7, with TRBD2 as a possible D gene (6 bases). Germline CDR1 is MNHEY and CDR2 is SVGAGI. The V end lost 6 bases, the J end lost 6 bases, and 18 bases lay between the germline ends. The CDR3 contains 14 residues. The CDR3 loop reads CASRVAGKGSEQYF. The DNA for the CDR3 is TGTGCCAGCAGGGTCGCGGGGAAGGGTTCCGAGCAGTACTTC.

The sample holds a few counts of this clone. The CDR3 nucleotides are TGTGCCAGCAGTGCGGGCGGGATTGGGACCGGGGAGCTGTTTTTT. Translated, it gives CASSAGGIGTGELFF. V usage is TRBV4-2 and J usage is TRBJ2-2; perhaps TRBD2 as D (6 bases). V was pared by 6 bases and J by 5 bases, with 16 bases between. The CDR3 spans 15 residues. The germline gives CDR1 LGHNA, CDR2 YNFKEQ.

The table lists this clone with a count of one. The CDR3: CASSPQPQETQYF. The CDR3 DNA reads as TGTGCCAGTAGTCCCCAGCCCCAAGAGACCCAGTACTTC. This chain joins TRBV19 and TRBJ2-5; D is undetermined. Germline lookup yields CDR1 LNHDA and CDR2 SQIVND (reference sequence). The CDR3 consists of 13 residues. V dropped 5 bases and J dropped 1 base, with 8 bases sitting between them.

This rearrangement joins TRBV28 to TRBJ2-1; 9 positions match TRBD1. V lost 7 bases to trimming and J lost 6 bases; unmatched junction nucleotides: 7. Germline V lookup: CDR1 MDHEN, CDR2 SYDVKM. The CDR3 length is 14 residues. In DNA, the CDR3 is TGTGCCAGCACAGTGACAGGGGGGAGCAATGAGCAGTTCTTC. Translation: CASTVTGGSNEQFF.

V usage is TRBV5-1 and J usage is TRBJ1-1; D is perhaps TRBD1 (5 bases). Trimming cost V 7 bases and J 2 bases, with 9 bases left between them. The germline gives CDR1 SGHRS, CDR2 YFSETQ. CDR3 length: 12 amino acids. DNA for the CDR3: TGCGCCAGCGGAGGGACTAACACTGAAGCTTTCTTT. Encoded protein: CASGGTNTEAFF. The full variable domain, with the rest looked up from reference TRBV5-1 and TRBJ1-1, is KAGVTQTPRYLIKTRGQQVTLSCSPISGHRSVSWYQQTPGQGLQFLFEYFSETQRNKGNFPGRFSGRQFSNSRSEMNVSTLELGDSALYLCASGGTNTEAFFGQGTRLTVV.

CDR3 region: CASSFLAGAADTQYF. The CDR3 DNA is TGTGCCAGCAGTTTCCTAGCGGGGGCTGCAGATACGCAGTATTTT. The chain uses TRBV27 and TRBJ2-3; 10 nucleotides agree with TRBD2. The V segment lost 3 bases and the J segment 4 bases; nucleotides outside the gene matches: 4. Germline lookup yields CDR1 MNHEY and CDR2 SMNVEV (reference sequence). The CDR3 is 15 residues long.

The chain carries TRBV29-1 and TRBJ1-4, with a weak D call TRBD1 (5 bases). The CDR3 is made up of 15 amino acids. V lost 7 bases and J lost 10, with 25 bases in between. CDR1 SQVTM and CDR2 ANQGSEA come from the germline V gene. The CDR3: CSAARSDSLGRKLFF. CDR3 DNA: TGCAGCGCAGCGCGCTCTGACAGCCTGGGGAGAAAACTGTTTTTT.

The CDR3 loop is CASSLLGTSGSLSSYEQYF. CDR3 nucleotides: TGTGCCAGCAGCCTATTGGGGACTAGCGGGAGCCTTAGCTCCTACGAGCAGTACTTC. The chain couples TRBV7-2 to TRBJ2-7; 14 positions agree with TRBD2. Trimming took 5 bases from V and 0 from J; bases not matched to a gene: 12. Germline V gene lookup returns CDR1 SGHTA and CDR2 FQGNSA. CDR3 size: 19 residues.

This sequence joins TRBV5-4 and TRBJ2-1; 8 bases line up with TRBD1. The J segment lost 8 bases and the V segment lost 4 bases, leaving 11 bases of the junction unmatched. CDR3 length equals 15 residues. The germline V gene encodes CDR1 SGHNT and CDR2 YYREEE (reference sequence). The CDR3 bases are TGTGCCAGCAGCCCACGAGGACAGGGTTTGGATGAGCAGTTCTTC. Protein product: CASSPRGQGLDEQFF.

This chain uses TRBV2 with TRBJ1-6; 7 nucleotides match TRBD1. Germline V lookup: CDR1 SNHLY, CDR2 FYNNEI. The V gene end was trimmed by 3 bases and the J gene end by 14 bases; junction bases not matched to a gene: 4. CDR3 size: 12 residues. The CDR3 sequence is CASSDDRVALHF. The CDR3 DNA reads TGTGCCAGCAGTGACGACAGGGTGGCCCTCCACTTT. Based on the CDR3 plus reference TRBV2 and TRBJ1-6, the full variable domain is EPEVTQTPSHQVTQMGQEVILRCVPISNHLYFYWYRQILGQKVEFLVSFYNNEISEKSEIFDDQFSVERPDGSNFTLKIRSTKLEDSAMYFCASSDDRVALHFGNGTRLTVT.

The chain carries TRBV13 and TRBJ2-7; 10 nucleotides match TRBD1. The V gene's germline CDR1 is PRHDT and CDR2 FYEKMQ (reference sequence). CDR3 length: 14 amino acids. Trimming at V came to 1 base and at J to 6 bases, leaving 3 bases not matched to a gene. This CDR3 reads CASSLEGTGVEQYF. The CDR3, as DNA: TGTGCCAGCAGCTTAGAAGGGACAGGGGTCGAGCAGTACTTC.

The CDR3 sequence is CATFLAGVRNEQFF. For the CDR3, the DNA is TGTGCCACCTTCTTAGCGGGAGTACGGAATGAGCAGTTCTTC. J is TRBJ2-1 and V is TRBV28; 9 bases line up with TRBD2. CDR1 and CDR2 (germline): MDHEN, SYDVKM. The CDR3 is made up of 14 amino acids. Trimming took 10 bases from V and 7 from J; bases not matched to a gene: 11.

The V call is TRBV6-6, the J call TRBJ2-7; D unresolved. The CDR3 is 11 residues long. Germline CDR1 is MNHNY and CDR2 is SVGAGI (reference sequence). V was trimmed by 2 bases and J by 3 bases, leaving 2 bases between them. The CDR3 sequence: CASSYHYEQYF. The CDR3 DNA reads TGTGCCAGCAGTTACCACTACGAGCAGTACTTC.

The chain joins TRBV7-9 to TRBJ1-1; D ambiguous. The ends were cut back, 1 base at V and 1 base at J, with 13 bases in the middle. This CDR3 contains 16 residues. Germline V gene data show CDR1 as SEHNR and CDR2 as FQNEAQ (reference sequence). CDR3 coding DNA: TGTGCCAGCAGCTTAGGGGTTTCGGGTTGGAACACTGAAGCTTTCTTT. Translating gives CASSLGVSGWNTEAFF.

The chain carries TRBV30 and TRBJ1-5; TRBD1 agrees at 7 bases. This CDR3 spans 13 amino acids. Looked up from germline, CDR1 is GTSNPN and CDR2 is SVGIG (reference sequence). After removal of 3 bases from V and 8 bases from J, the junction contained 7 bases not matched to a gene. The CDR3 spells CAWSVNRGEPQHF. The CDR3 DNA reads as TGTGCCTGGAGCGTGAACAGGGGTGAGCCCCAGCATTTT. Supplemented by reference TRBV30 and TRBJ1-5, the full variable domain reads SQTIHQWPATLVQPVGSPLSLECTVEGTSNPNLYWYRQAAGRGLQLLFYSVGIGQISSEVPQNLSASRPQDRQFILSSKKLLLSDSGFYLCAWSVNRGEPQHFGDGTRLSIL.

The chain has TRBV19 and TRBJ1-1; D is unresolved. CDR1 LNHDA and CDR2 SQIVND come from the germline V gene (reference sequence). There are 13 residues in the CDR3. Trimming left V 5 bases short and J 6 bases short, with 13 bases between. CDR3 sequence: CASSWGGSAEAFF. The CDR3 bases are TGTGCCAGTAGTTGGGGTGGCTCTGCTGAAGCTTTCTTT. The variable domain in full, completed from reference TRBV19 and TRBJ1-1, reads DGGITQSPKYLFRKEGQNVTLSCEQNLNHDAMYWYRQDPGQGLRLIYYSQIVNDFQKGDIAEGYSVSREKKESFPLTVTSAQKNPTAFYLCASSWGGSAEAFFGQGTRLTVV.

V gene TRBV19 combines with J gene TRBJ2-3; D uncertain. CDR1 and CDR2 (germline): LNHDA, SQIVND (reference sequence). The V and J ends lost 3 bases and 0 bases respectively, with 10 bases between them. The CDR3 is made up of 15 amino acids. The CDR3 loop reads CASSMFLGSTDTQYF. The CDR3 DNA is TGTGCCAGTAGTATGTTCCTCGGCAGCACAGATACGCAGTATTTT.

V and J are TRBV19 and TRBJ2-4, with D possibly matching TRBD2 (5 bases). CDR1 is LNHDA and CDR2 is SQIVND in the germline V gene (reference sequence). Trimming took 3 bases from V and 6 from J, leaving 9 bases between them. This CDR3 region has 13 residues. This chain's CDR3 is CASSMVAGNIQYF. The CDR3 coding sequence is TGTGCCAGTAGTATGGTGGCGGGAAACATTCAGTACTTC. Drawing the rest from reference TRBV19 and TRBJ2-4, the complete variable domain is DGGITQSPKYLFRKEGQNVTLSCEQNLNHDAMYWYRQDPGQGLRLIYYSQIVNDFQKGDIAEGYSVSREKKESFPLTVTSAQKNPTAFYLCASSMVAGNIQYFGAGTRLSVL.

This chain links TRBV28 with TRBJ1-2; D gene unclear. The germline V gene encodes CDR1 MDHEN and CDR2 SYDVKM. This CDR3 has 13 amino acids. The V end lost 6 bases, the J end lost 0 bases, and 8 bases lay between the germline ends. This CDR3 is CASRQGSNYGYTF. The CDR3 DNA sequence: TGTGCCAGCAGGCAAGGGTCTAACTATGGCTACACCTTC.

The rearrangement joins TRBV6-5 to TRBJ1-6; unclear D gene. Germline V lookup: CDR1 MNHEY, CDR2 SVGAGI. Deletions cut 3 bases from V and 9 bases from J, with 15 bases between. This CDR3 is built from 15 residues. The DNA for the CDR3 is TGTGCCAGCAGTTATGCGGAAACGACGGGTTCACCCCTCCACTTT. Amino acid sequence: CASSYAETTGSPLHF.

In this sample, this clone turned up once. This rearrangement joins TRBV19 to TRBJ1-4, with D possibly TRBD1 on 6 matching bases. Trimming left V 1 base short and J 8 bases short, with 14 bases between. The CDR3 spans 15 residues. Germline V gene lookup returns CDR1 LNHDA and CDR2 SQIVND (reference sequence). The CDR3 loop reads CASSIAGGAGEKLFF. The CDR3 DNA reads as TGTGCCAGTAGTATAGCGGGGGGCGCAGGAGAAAAACTGTTTTTT.